The present TCR beta chain was sequenced within a study of CD8 T cells in Susac syndrome (dated by TCRdb to 2018 to 2020). Regarding the research as a whole: Repertoire sequencing was used to test whether CD8+ T cell activation and differentiation in Susac syndrome was antigen driven.

RNA was extracted using the RNeasy kit, and roughly 0.5 to 1 ug of the RNA was reverse transcribed with random hexamers. The immunoSEQ multiplex PCR assay, which covers 54 Vbeta and 13 Jbeta segments, was used to amplify TCR beta CDR3 regions. PCR amplification bias was corrected by using a synthetic template baseline for primer optimization and computational correction. The study's own analysis went as follows. Only productive sequences were kept, with reads annotated to V, D and J genes according to IMGT and analyzed in immunoSEQ Analyzer. Clonality was computed as one minus Shannon entropy normalized by log2 of the number of productive unique sequences. For each patient and control, public and private clones were evaluated within the 100 most prevalent clones. Susac-specific clones were defined as absent from healthy and MS cohorts, 1052 published viral clones and other ImmuneACCESS disease sequences. TCRdb reworked the public reads: Q25 trimming with fastp, MiXCR clone assembly, productive beta chains retained. Rows with one shared CDR3 protein collapse into an entry with the most common genes and DNA. These V and J calls originate from TCRdb's pipeline instead of the authors' own analysis. The sample has about 160,000 distinct CDR3 sequences on record, 93% of them singletons. The top ten hold approximately 0.14% of the sample.

Points on this clonotype: It lacks a known antigen. There are no base qualities to consult, and no much larger clone falls within one base.

The CDR3 sequence holds 14 residues, the cysteine and phenylalanine included. Of all the DNA, just the CDR3 is kept, 42 bases in frame from base 1. Germline trimming amounts to 6 bases on V and 5 bases on J, with 8 as the count of junction bases outside the gene matches. Reading the germline V gene gives CDR1 MNHEY and CDR2 SVGEGT. General study outcomes and caveats: The study acknowledged that relatively few individuals were included in the TCR sequencing and HLA analysis.

High-throughput TCR beta sequencing profiled peripheral blood CD8+ and CD4+ T cells from healthy donors, Susac syndrome patients and multiple sclerosis patients. Healthy donors were included as age- and sex-matched controls. Bulk CD8+ and CD4+ T cells were purified magnetically by negative isolation, whereas CD8+ TEMRA cells were enriched by FACS. Blood was drawn into EDTA tubes, processed within 24 hours, and PBMCs were isolated by density gradient centrifugation. PBMCs destined for TCR sequencing were cryopreserved in liquid nitrogen and later thawed in a 37 °C water bath. The sorted or isolated CD4+, CD8+ and CD8+ TEMRA cells reached a purity of at least 90%.

The chain is assembled from TRBV6-2 or TRBV6-3 and TRBJ2-5; the central 8 bases match TRBD1. The sequence was obtained from a human donor in good health. The sequenced material came from CD4+ T cells from PBMCs. Here is the DNA: TGTGCCAGCAGGACTCGACAGGGGACGGAGACCCAGTACTTC. This translates into CASRTRQGTETQYF.